These 21 T cell receptor beta chains were sequenced from one sample in a study of cytomegalovirus exposure and HLA in healthy donors. Sequencing used immunoSEQ multiplex PCR; TCRdb keeps in-frame clones, though not all of them. The sample lists around 74,000 clones, about 85% occurring once. The sample comprised PBMCs. These receptors were obtained from a man aged 30 to 45 in good health and CMV-seronegative.

This clone appeared once. The chain uses TRBV4-2 and TRBJ2-3; 10 bases align to TRBD2. The ends lost 0 bases at V and 5 bases at J; junction bases unmatched: 5. The CDR3 runs 16 residues. The V gene's germline CDR1 is LGHNA and CDR2 YNFKEQ. CDR3 nucleotides: TGTGCCAGCAGCCAAGATAGCGGGAGGCCGGTAGATACGCAGTATTTT. Its translation is CASSQDSGRPVDTQYF.

The CDR3: CASSLRGQTYGYTF. As DNA, the CDR3 is TGTGCCAGCAGTTTGAGGGGACAGACCTATGGCTACACCTTC. V and J are TRBV28 and TRBJ1-2; TRBD1 matches 7 bases. J gave up 4 bases and V 3 bases, and 5 bases lay outside the gene matches. Per the germline V gene, CDR1 is MDHEN and CDR2 is SYDVKM. The CDR3 is 14 amino acids.

The chain combines TRBV18 with TRBJ1-4, with a weak D call TRBD1 (6 bases). Trimming pared 6 bases from V and 8 bases from J, leaving 16 bases between. The CDR3 totals 14 residues. Per germline, CDR1 KGHSH and CDR2 LQKENI. CDR3 nucleotide sequence: TGTGCCAGCTCTGGGCCAGGGGCCAGCGAAAAACTGTTTTTT. This translates into CASSGPGASEKLFF.

This chain joins TRBV5-1 and TRBJ2-5; no definite D call. The V and J ends lost 5 bases and 2 bases respectively, with 13 bases between them. Germline V lookup: CDR1 SGHRS, CDR2 YFSETQ. CDR3 length: 14 amino acids. In nucleotides, the CDR3 is TGCGCCAGCAGTTATTTAACAGAACAAGAGACCCAGTACTTC. It codes for CASSYLTEQETQYF.

The gene calls are TRBV19 and TRBJ1-5; D remains ambiguous. The CDR3 consists of 13 residues. Trimming left V 10 bases short and J 3 bases short, with 13 bases between. Per germline, CDR1 LNHDA and CDR2 SQIVND (reference sequence). The chain's CDR3 is CATLGSDNQPQHF. CDR3 coding DNA: TGTGCCACGCTGGGGAGTGACAATCAGCCCCAGCATTTT. Full variable domain (rest looked up from reference TRBV19 and TRBJ1-5): DGGITQSPKYLFRKEGQNVTLSCEQNLNHDAMYWYRQDPGQGLRLIYYSQIVNDFQKGDIAEGYSVSREKKESFPLTVTSAQKNPTAFYLCATLGSDNQPQHFGDGTRLSIL.

CDR3 amino acids: CASSVPGTGGETQYF. The CDR3 nucleotides are TGTGCCAGCAGTGTCCCCGGGACAGGGGGCGAGACCCAGTACTTC. The J gene is TRBJ2-5, the V gene TRBV25-1; TRBD1 matches at 12 bases. The CDR3 extends over 15 amino acids. The J segment lost 5 bases and the V segment lost 4 bases, leaving 5 bases of the junction unmatched. The germline CDR1 and CDR2 sequences are MGHDK and SYGVNS.

This clone was counted only a few times. The rearrangement uses TRBV19 and TRBJ1-2; 7 nucleotides agree with TRBD1. CDR3 length: 13 amino acids. With 4 bases clipped from V and 8 bases from J, the junction kept 7 bases outside the gene matches. Germline V gene lookup returns CDR1 LNHDA and CDR2 SQIVND (reference sequence). The chain's CDR3 is CASSTRTGRGYTF. Here the CDR3 DNA reads TGTGCCAGTAGTACGCGGACAGGTCGCGGCTACACCTTC.

The CDR3 nucleotides read TGTGCCAGCAGCTTAATAGCAGGGCCCCATTCCTACAATGAGCAGTTCTTC. This codes for CASSLIAGPHSYNEQFF. The chain uses TRBV7-3 and TRBJ2-1; maybe TRBD1 (5 bases). The CDR3 runs 17 residues. Trimming left V 1 base short and J 1 base short, with 14 bases between. Germline loops: CDR1 SGHTA, CDR2 FQGTGA.

This clone was detected only a few times. The chain has TRBV21-1 and TRBJ1-5; the table's D gene call, TRBD1, was not cross checked with the DNA. TRBV21-1 is shown as a pseudogene. This CDR3 has 19 amino acids. CDR3 sequence (DNA): TGTGCCAGCAGCAAAGTGAGCAGGGGGCGAGGTGTCAGCAATCAGCCCCAGCATTTT. Translation: CASSKVSRGRGVSNQPQHF.

The rearrangement uses TRBV2 and TRBJ2-7; D possibly corresponds to TRBD2 (5 bases). CDR1 SNHLY and CDR2 FYNNEI come from the germline V gene. The CDR3 loop spans 17 amino acids. The germline V and J ends were trimmed by 1 base and 1 base, with 17 bases remaining between them. The CDR3 is CASSEVVWGAESYEQYF. CDR3 DNA sequence: TGTGCCAGCAGTGAAGTTGTATGGGGAGCCGAGTCCTACGAGCAGTACTTC. Based on the CDR3 plus reference TRBV2 and TRBJ2-7, the full variable domain is EPEVTQTPSHQVTQMGQEVILRCVPISNHLYFYWYRQILGQKVEFLVSFYNNEISEKSEIFDDQFSVERPDGSNFTLKIRSTKLEDSAMYFCASSEVVWGAESYEQYFGPGTRLTVT.

In this sample, this clone turned up a few times. V and J are TRBV4-3 and TRBJ1-6; D not resolved. Germline loops: CDR1 LGHNA, CDR2 YSLEER. The CDR3 spans 14 residues. Trimming took 0 bases from V and 12 from J, leaving 12 bases between them. CDR3 DNA sequence: TGCGCCAGCAGCCAAGATCCCTACGGTGGACCCCTCCACTTT. It specifies CASSQDPYGGPLHF.

The chain recombines TRBV7-9 with TRBJ2-3; tentative D call: TRBD1 (5 bases). The CDR3 spans 17 residues. V was shortened by 2 bases and J by 2 bases, with 17 bases between the two germline ends. Per germline, CDR1 SEHNR and CDR2 FQNEAQ (reference sequence). CDR3 DNA: TGTGCCAGCAGCTTAACGGGCAGGGATGGGTTCACAGATACGCAGTATTTT. This translates into CASSLTGRDGFTDTQYF.

The chain links TRBV5-5 to TRBJ1-2; 7 nucleotides match TRBD1. Germline V gene data show CDR1 as SGHKS and CDR2 as YYEKEE (reference sequence). The CDR3 spans 15 residues. After removal of 3 bases from V and 3 bases from J, the junction contained 8 bases not matched to a gene. DNA of the CDR3: TGTGCCAGCAGCTCTAGGACACAGGGGTACTATGGCTACACCTTC. Its translation: CASSSRTQGYYGYTF.

V and J are TRBV19 and TRBJ1-5; the match to TRBD1 covers 7 bases. V dropped 5 bases and J dropped 4; count of bases not matched to a gene: 8. This CDR3 has 15 amino acids. Germline CDR1 is LNHDA and CDR2 is SQIVND (reference sequence). CDR3 sequence reads: CASSPWGTANQPQHF. In DNA, the CDR3 is TGTGCCAGTAGTCCCTGGGGGACAGCGAATCAGCCCCAGCATTTT. Together with reference TRBV19 and TRBJ1-5, the CDR3 gives the full variable domain: DGGITQSPKYLFRKEGQNVTLSCEQNLNHDAMYWYRQDPGQGLRLIYYSQIVNDFQKGDIAEGYSVSREKKESFPLTVTSAQKNPTAFYLCASSPWGTANQPQHFGDGTRLSIL.

CDR3 nucleotide sequence: TGTGCCAGCAGCTTAGCCTTAGCGGGAGGGGAGGAGACCCAGTACTTC. Encoded protein: CASSLALAGGEETQYF. The chain employs TRBV7-2 and TRBJ2-5; the match to TRBD2 covers 11 bases. Trimming cost V 0 bases and J 5 bases; bases outside gene matches: 5. The CDR3 has 16 amino acids. Germline values: CDR1 SGHTA, CDR2 FQGNSA.

V is TRBV27 and J is TRBJ2-2, with 7 bases identical to TRBD1. After removal of 6 bases from V and 0 bases from J, the junction contained 7 bases not matched to a gene. This CDR3 contains 16 residues. Germline V lookup: CDR1 MNHEY, CDR2 SMNVEV (reference sequence). Here the CDR3 reads CASRAVDRSNTGELFF. CDR3 DNA sequence: TGTGCCAGCAGGGCCGTGGACAGGTCGAACACCGGGGAGCTGTTTTTT.

The chain employs TRBV30 and TRBJ1-2; possible D gene TRBD1, 6 bases. The CDR3 sequence is 15 residues long. CDR1 GTSNPN and CDR2 SVGIG come from the germline V gene (reference sequence). Trimming left V 0 bases short and J 3 bases short, with 14 bases between. The CDR3 sequence: CAWSVAGGVYYGYTF. In DNA, the CDR3 is TGTGCCTGGAGTGTAGCGGGGGGCGTCTACTATGGCTACACCTTC.

V is TRBV5-1 and J is TRBJ2-7; 10 positions match TRBD1. This CDR3 is built from 14 residues. With 4 bases clipped from V and 4 bases from J, the junction kept 5 bases outside the gene matches. From germline, CDR1 is SGHRS and CDR2 YFSETQ. The CDR3 DNA is TGCGCCAGCAGCCTGGGACAGGGGTGGTACGAGCAGTACTTC. The encoded protein is CASSLGQGWYEQYF.

J is TRBJ2-7 and V is TRBV6-1; 7 bases match TRBD1. There are 14 residues in the CDR3. V was pared by 6 bases and J by 5 bases, with 10 bases of the junction left unmatched. The germline V gene has CDR1 MNHNS and CDR2 SASEGT. The CDR3 DNA follows: TGTGCCAGCAGAAACCGACAGGGTATCCACGAGCAGTACTTC. This translates into CASRNRQGIHEQYF.

The chain has TRBV7-2 and TRBJ2-1, with TRBD1 matching 11 bases. Unmatched junction bases numbered 9, after V lost 7 bases and J lost 4 bases. The CDR3 is made up of 16 amino acids. From germline, CDR1 is SGHTA and CDR2 FQGNSA. The CDR3 is CASTHTGTGGYNEQFF. Written as DNA, the CDR3 is TGTGCCAGCACCCATACGGGGACAGGGGGTTACAATGAGCAGTTCTTC.

The chain uses TRBV9 and TRBJ2-1; D is perhaps TRBD2 (6 bases). Germline V lookup: CDR1 SGDLS, CDR2 YYNGEE. This CDR3 spans 16 amino acids. Trimming removed 3 bases from V and 7 bases from J, with 20 bases in between. The CDR3 here is CASSADSRGDGNEQFF. CDR3 coding DNA: TGTGCCAGCAGCGCCGACAGTCGCGGGGATGGGAATGAGCAGTTCTTC.